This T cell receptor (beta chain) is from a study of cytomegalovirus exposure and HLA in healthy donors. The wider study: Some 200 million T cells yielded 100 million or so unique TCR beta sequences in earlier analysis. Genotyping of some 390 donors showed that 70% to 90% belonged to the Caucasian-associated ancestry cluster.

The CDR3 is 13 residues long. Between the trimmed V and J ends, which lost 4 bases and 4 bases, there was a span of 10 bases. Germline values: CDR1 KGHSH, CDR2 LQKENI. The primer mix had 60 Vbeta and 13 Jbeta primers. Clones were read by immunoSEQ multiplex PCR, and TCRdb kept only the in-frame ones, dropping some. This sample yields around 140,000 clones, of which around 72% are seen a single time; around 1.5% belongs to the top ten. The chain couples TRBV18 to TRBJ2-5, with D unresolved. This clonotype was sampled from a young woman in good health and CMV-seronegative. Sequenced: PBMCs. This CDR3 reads CASSRRQGETQYF. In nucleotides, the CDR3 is TGTGCCAGCTCACGCCGACAAGGAGAGACCCAGTACTTC.